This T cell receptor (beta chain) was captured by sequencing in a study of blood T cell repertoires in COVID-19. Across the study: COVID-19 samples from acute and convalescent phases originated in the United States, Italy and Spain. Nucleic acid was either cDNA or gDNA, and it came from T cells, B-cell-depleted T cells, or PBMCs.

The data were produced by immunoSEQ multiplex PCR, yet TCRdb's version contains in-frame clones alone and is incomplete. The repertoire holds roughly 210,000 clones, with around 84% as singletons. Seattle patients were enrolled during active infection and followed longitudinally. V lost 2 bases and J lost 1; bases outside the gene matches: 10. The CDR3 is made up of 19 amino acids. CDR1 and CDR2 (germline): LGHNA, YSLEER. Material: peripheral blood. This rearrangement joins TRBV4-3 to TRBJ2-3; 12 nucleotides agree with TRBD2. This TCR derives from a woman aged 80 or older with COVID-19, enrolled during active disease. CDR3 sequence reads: CASSQSLAGGPLGTDTQYF. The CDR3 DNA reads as TGCGCCAGCAGCCAATCACTAGCGGGGGGACCATTAGGCACAGATACGCAGTATTTT.